The entry below describes one T cell receptor beta chain. All donors were healthy Caucasians. The entry originates in a study of identical twins. The germline CDR1 and CDR2 sequences are LGHDT and YNNKEL (reference sequence). The CDR3 spans 15 residues. The V and J ends lost 0 bases and 4 bases respectively, with 9 bases between them. One entry per CDR3 protein results from TCRdb running MiXCR on the 5' RACE reads. Of just under 550,000 distinct CDR3 sequences listed, roughly 15% are singletons. The sample also formed part of further work on yellow fever vaccine responses in identical twins.

The chain is built from TRBV3-1 and TRBJ1-4; maybe TRBD1 (5 bases). Sequenced: CD4+ T cells sorted from blood. This TCR derives from a woman aged 18 to 35 in good health. The CDR3 protein is CASSQDLTVNEKLFF. The CDR3 bases are TGTGCCAGCAGCCAAGACTTGACAGTTAATGAAAAACTGTTTTTT.